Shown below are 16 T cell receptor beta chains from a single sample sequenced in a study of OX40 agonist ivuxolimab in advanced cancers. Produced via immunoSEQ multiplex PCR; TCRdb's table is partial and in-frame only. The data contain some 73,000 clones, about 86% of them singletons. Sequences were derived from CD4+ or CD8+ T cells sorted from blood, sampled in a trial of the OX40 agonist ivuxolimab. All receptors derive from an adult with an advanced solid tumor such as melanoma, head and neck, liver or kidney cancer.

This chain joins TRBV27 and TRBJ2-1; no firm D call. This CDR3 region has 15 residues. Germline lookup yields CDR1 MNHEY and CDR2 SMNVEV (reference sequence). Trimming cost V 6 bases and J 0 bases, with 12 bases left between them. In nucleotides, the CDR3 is TGTGCCAGCAGAATTAAGACCTTCTCCTACAATGAGCAGTTCTTC. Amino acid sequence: CASRIKTFSYNEQFF.

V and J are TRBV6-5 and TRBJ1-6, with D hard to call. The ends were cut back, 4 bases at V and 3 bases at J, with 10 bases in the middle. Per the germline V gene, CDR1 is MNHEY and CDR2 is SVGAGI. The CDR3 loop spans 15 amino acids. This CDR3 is CASSFSGLYNSPLHF. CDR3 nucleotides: TGTGCCAGCAGTTTCTCGGGCCTCTATAATTCACCCCTCCACTTT.

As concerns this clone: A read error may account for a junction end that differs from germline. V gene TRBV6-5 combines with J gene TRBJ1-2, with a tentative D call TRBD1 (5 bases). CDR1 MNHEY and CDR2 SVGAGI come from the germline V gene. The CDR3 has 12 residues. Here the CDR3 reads CASNLDRFHPLF. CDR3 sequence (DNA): TGTGCCAGCAACCTCGACAGATTCCATCCCCTCTTC.

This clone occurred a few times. The chain's CDR3 is CASRQGGEQYF. CDR3 nucleotide sequence: TGCGCCAGCAGACAGGGCGGCGAGCAGTACTTC. The chain couples TRBV5-1 to TRBJ2-7; D may be TRBD1 (6 bases). CDR3 length equals 11 residues. V lost 5 bases to trimming and J lost 6 bases, with 9 bases between them. Germline CDR1 and CDR2: SGHRS and YFSETQ.

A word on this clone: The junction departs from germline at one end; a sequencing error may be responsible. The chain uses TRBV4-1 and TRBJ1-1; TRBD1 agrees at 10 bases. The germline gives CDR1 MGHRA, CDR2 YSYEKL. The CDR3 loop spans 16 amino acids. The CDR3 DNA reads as TGCGCCAGCAGCCAGGGACCGGGACAGGGGAACCCTGAAGCTTTCTTT. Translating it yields CASSQGPGQGNPEAFF.

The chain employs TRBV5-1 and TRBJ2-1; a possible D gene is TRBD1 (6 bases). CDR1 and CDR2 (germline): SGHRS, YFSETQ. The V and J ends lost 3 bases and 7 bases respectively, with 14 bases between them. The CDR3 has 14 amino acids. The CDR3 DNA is TGCGCCAGCAGCTCGCAGGGGCTTGGGAATGAGCAGTTCTTC. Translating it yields CASSSQGLGNEQFF.

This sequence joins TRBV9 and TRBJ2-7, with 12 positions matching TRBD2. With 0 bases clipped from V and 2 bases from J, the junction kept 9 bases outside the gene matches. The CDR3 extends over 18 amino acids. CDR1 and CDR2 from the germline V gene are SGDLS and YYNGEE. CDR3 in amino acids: CASSVASASGGVPYEQYF. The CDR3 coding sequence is TGTGCCAGCAGCGTAGCTTCGGCTAGCGGGGGGGTCCCCTACGAGCAGTACTTC.

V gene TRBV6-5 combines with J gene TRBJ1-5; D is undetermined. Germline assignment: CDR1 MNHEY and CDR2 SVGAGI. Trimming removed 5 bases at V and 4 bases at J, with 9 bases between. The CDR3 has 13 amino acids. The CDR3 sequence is CASSVDPNQPQHF. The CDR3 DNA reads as TGTGCCAGCAGTGTGGACCCTAATCAGCCCCAGCATTTT.

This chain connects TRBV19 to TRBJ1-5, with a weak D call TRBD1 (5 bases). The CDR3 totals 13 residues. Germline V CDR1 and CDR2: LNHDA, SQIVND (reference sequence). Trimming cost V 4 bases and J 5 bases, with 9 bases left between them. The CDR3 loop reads CASSSLTDQPQHF. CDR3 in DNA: TGTGCCAGTAGTAGCCTGACAGATCAGCCCCAGCATTTT.

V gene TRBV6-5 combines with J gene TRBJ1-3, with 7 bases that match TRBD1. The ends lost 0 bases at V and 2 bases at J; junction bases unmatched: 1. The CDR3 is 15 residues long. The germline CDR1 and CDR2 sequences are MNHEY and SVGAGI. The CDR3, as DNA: TGTGCCAGCAGTTACTCTACAGGGGCTGGAAACACCATATATTTT. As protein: CASSYSTGAGNTIYF.

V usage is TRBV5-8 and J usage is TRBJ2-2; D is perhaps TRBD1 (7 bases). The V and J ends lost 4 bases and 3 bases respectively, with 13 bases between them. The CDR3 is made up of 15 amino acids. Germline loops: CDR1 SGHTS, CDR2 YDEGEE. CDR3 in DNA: TGTGCCAGCAGCCTCCAGGGGGGCTACACCGGGGAGCTGTTTTTT. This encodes CASSLQGGYTGELFF. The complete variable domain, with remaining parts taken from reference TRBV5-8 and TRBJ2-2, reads EAGVTQSPTHLIKTRGQQATLRCSPISGHTSVYWYQQALGLGLQFLLWYDEGEERNRGNFPPRFSGRQFPNYSSELNVNALELEDSALYLCASSLQGGYTGELFFGEGSRLTVL.

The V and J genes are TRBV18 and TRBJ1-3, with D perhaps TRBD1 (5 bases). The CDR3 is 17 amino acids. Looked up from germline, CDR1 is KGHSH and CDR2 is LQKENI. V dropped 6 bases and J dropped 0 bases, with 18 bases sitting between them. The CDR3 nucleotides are TGTGCCAGCTCTCCCAACTATCGACAGAACTCTGGAAACACCATATATTTT. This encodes CASSPNYRQNSGNTIYF.

Here the CDR3 DNA reads TGTGCCACTAACAGGGGTCGAGGCTCTAGGTACGAGCAGTACTTC. It yields the protein CATNRGRGSRYEQYF. The chain couples TRBV6-5 to TRBJ2-7; 7 bases map to TRBD1. This CDR3 spans 15 amino acids. From germline, CDR1 is MNHEY and CDR2 SVGAGI. J gave up 4 bases and V 10 bases, and 16 bases lay outside the gene matches.

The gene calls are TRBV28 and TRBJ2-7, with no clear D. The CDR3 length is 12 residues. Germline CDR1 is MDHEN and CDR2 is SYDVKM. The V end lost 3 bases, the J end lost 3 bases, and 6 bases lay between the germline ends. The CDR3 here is CASSFYDYEQYF. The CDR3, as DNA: TGTGCCAGCAGTTTTTACGACTACGAGCAGTACTTC.

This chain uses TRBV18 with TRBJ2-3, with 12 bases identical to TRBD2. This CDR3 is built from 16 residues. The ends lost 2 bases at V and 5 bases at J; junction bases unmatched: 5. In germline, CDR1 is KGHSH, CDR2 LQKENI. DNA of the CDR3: TGTGCCAGCTCACCAGCTCTAGCGGGAGGGCGAGATACGCAGTATTTT. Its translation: CASSPALAGGRDTQYF.

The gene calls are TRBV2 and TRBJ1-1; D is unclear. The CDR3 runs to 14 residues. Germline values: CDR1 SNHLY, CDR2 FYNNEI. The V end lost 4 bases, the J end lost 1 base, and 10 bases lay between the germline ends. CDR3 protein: CASSGQRKNTEAFF. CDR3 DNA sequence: TGTGCCAGCAGTGGGCAGCGAAAGAACACTGAAGCTTTCTTT.